The TCR beta chain under discussion was sequenced for a study of shared clonotypes between healthy human individuals. Study-level findings and limits: An anticipated effect of sequencing depth on clonotype sharing among donors was recognized.

The germline V gene has CDR1 MDHEN and CDR2 SYDVKM. With V trimmed by 4 bases and J by 1 base, 8 bases remained unmatched. The CDR3 runs to 16 residues. To note about this clone: Its specificity is unknown.

Adult Caucasians living in Nashville, Tennessee made up all of the donors. The authors' processing: Filtering differed for immunoSEQ, which gave only junction sequences without quality scores. The table came from immunoSEQ multiplex PCR; TCRdb's copy has only in-frame clones and leaves some out. Clone size and the V and J calls come from that table; the DNA yielded D and trimming. The sample yields roughly 1,100,000 clones, approximately 76% seen once. Sequencing used memory CD4+ T cells sorted from blood. The subset here: CD45RA-negative fraction. This TCR came from a man between 18 and 29 years old in good health. J is TRBJ2-3 and V is TRBV28; 7 positions match TRBD1. The CDR3 bases are TGTGCCAGCAGTTCTCTCAGGGGGTTCGGCACAGATACGCAGTATTTT. This sequence encodes CASSSLRGFGTDTQYF.